The rows below give T cell receptor beta chains drawn from one sample of a study of CD8 T cells in ankylosing spondylitis. TCRdb used MiXCR to reprocess the 5' RACE reads, holding one entry per CDR3 protein. Altogether a few hundred thousand distinct CDR3 sequences are present, roughly a tenth being singletons, with the ten largest covering about a fifth. The sequenced sample consisted of blood, either unsorted or a sorted T cell fraction (not recorded which). These receptors came from a male donor with ankylosing spondylitis or in good health (not recorded which). CDR3s include the opening cysteine and the closing phenylalanine or tryptophan. D genes are given only for firm matches. Only some rows state a clone size, as once, few, many or a class for expanded clones.

J gene | clone size | D gene | V gene | CDR3 DNA | CDR3 protein
TRBJ1-4 | - | - | TRBV5-1 | TGCGCCAGCAGCCTGCCGGGTGGGGATGAAAAACTGTTTTTT | CASSLPGGDEKLFF
TRBJ1-1 | many | - | TRBV6-5 | TGTGCCAGCAGCCCCGAGTGGCCTGAAGCTTTCTTT | CASSPEWPEAFF
TRBJ2-3 | few | - | TRBV29-1 | TGCAGCGTTGTACGGGGAGATACGCAGTATTTT | CSVVRGDTQYF
TRBJ2-1 | many | - | TRBV6-9 | TGTGCCAGCAGCCGCGGGTCTTACAATGAGCAGTTCTTC | CASSRGSYNEQFF
TRBJ2-2 | - | TRBD1 | TRBV10-3 | TGTGCCACCCAACTGGGACAGGCGAACACCGGGGAGCTGTTTTTT | CATQLGQANTGELFF
TRBJ2-7 | many | - | TRBV2 | TGTGCCAGCAGGACACGCCTCTACGAGCAGTACTTC | CASRTRLYEQYF
TRBJ1-1 | many | TRBD1 | TRBV20-1 | TGCAGTGCTAGACCGGGACAGGGTACGGCCACTGAAGCTTTCTTT | CSARPGQGTATEAFF
TRBJ2-5 | few | - | TRBV7-9 | TGTGCCAGCAGCGCCGCCCGGGGAGGCGAGACCCAGTACTTC | CASSAARGGETQYF
TRBJ2-1 | many | - | TRBV12-3/TRBV12-4 | TGTGCCAGCGGACCAACGTCCTACAATGAGCAGTTCTTC | CASGPTSYNEQFF
TRBJ1-2 | many | - | TRBV12-3/TRBV12-4 | TGTGCCAGCAGTGTCACAGGGTTGAACTATGGCTACACCTTC | CASSVTGLNYGYTF
TRBJ1-1 | many | TRBD1 | TRBV12-3/TRBV12-4 | TGTGCCAGCAGTTCCTCGCTACCCAGGGGGCTGACTGAAGCTTTCTTT | CASSSSLPRGLTEAFF
TRBJ2-7 | many | TRBD1 | TRBV3-1 | TGTGCCAGCAGCCAAGCCGGACAGGGAACCCACGAGCAGTACTTC | CASSQAGQGTHEQYF
TRBJ2-2 | many | - | TRBV2 | TGTGCCAGCAGTGAGAACAGCCGAGGAGGGGAGCTGTTTTTT | CASSENSRGGELFF
TRBJ2-1 | once | - | TRBV7-6 | TGTGCCAGCAGGGGACCCGTGATCAATGAGCAGTTCTTC | CASRGPVINEQFF
TRBJ2-5 | - | - | TRBV7-2 | TGTGCCAGCAGCTTGGGTCACGGACAGTCCCAAGAGACCCAGTACTTC | CASSLGHGQSQETQYF
TRBJ1-4 | - | - | TRBV5-1 | TGCGCCAGCAGCTTGGGCGGGGCCAGTGAAAAACTGTTTTTT | CASSLGGASEKLFF
TRBJ2-4 | - | - | TRBV30 | TGTGCCTGGAGGAGAGGAAACTTAGCCAAAAACATTCAGTACTTC | CAWRRGNLAKNIQYF
TRBJ2-7 | - | - | TRBV27 | TGTGCCAGCAGATCGCCGGGACTGGGATTCTACGAGCAGTACTTC | CASRSPGLGFYEQYF
TRBJ1-6 | - | - | TRBV19 | TGTGCCAGTAGCCGGGACTCCGAGAATTCACCCCTCCACTTT | CASSRDSENSPLHF
TRBJ2-6 | many | - | TRBV5-5 | TGTGCCAGCAGCTTGGTAGAAGCCGGGGCCAACGTCCTGACTTTC | CASSLVEAGANVLTF
TRBJ1-1 | many | - | TRBV7-2 | TGTGCCAGCAGCTTAGGGTCTAGGCACACTGAAGCTTTCTTT | CASSLGSRHTEAFF
TRBJ2-5 | many | - | TRBV7-8 | TGTGCCAGCAGCCCTGAGCGTCAAGAGACCCAGTACTTC | CASSPERQETQYF
TRBJ2-5 | many | - | TRBV9 | TGTGCCAGCAGCCCTGGCAGGGCTACAGAGACCCAGTACTTC | CASSPGRATETQYF
TRBJ2-7 | many | - | TRBV29-1 | TGCAGCGTTGAAGATCCTGGGACGGAGACCTACGAGCAGTACTTC | CSVEDPGTETYEQYF
TRBJ1-1 | few | - | TRBV6-5 | TGTGCCAGCAGTTACTCGGCAGGGGCGAACACTGAAGCTTTCTTT | CASSYSAGANTEAFF
TRBJ2-5 | many | - | TRBV9 | TGTGCCAGCAGCGAGTTGGGGGGAGTGGAGACCCAGTACTTC | CASSELGGVETQYF
TRBJ2-5 | many | - | TRBV6-2/TRBV6-3 | TGTGCCAGCAGTCCCCGGGACCCTCAAGAGACCCAGTACTTC | CASSPRDPQETQYF
TRBJ2-2 | many | TRBD1 | TRBV12-3/TRBV12-4 | TGTGCCAGCAGACTTGGACAGGGGGCCACCGGGGAGCTGTTTTTT | CASRLGQGATGELFF
TRBJ2-3 | few | - | TRBV20-1 | TGCAGTGCTAGAGATCCGGGACTCCAAAACACAGATACGCAGTATTTT | CSARDPGLQNTDTQYF
TRBJ1-5 | - | - | TRBV2 | TGTGCCAGCAGTTCTACAACCAGGGACAATCAGCCCCAGCATTTT | CASSSTTRDNQPQHF
TRBJ2-7 | many | - | TRBV20-1 | TGCAGTGCTAGACTTAGCTCCTACGAGCAGTACTTC | CSARLSSYEQYF
TRBJ2-7 | few | TRBD1 | TRBV7-9 | TGTGCCAGCAGGACCGGGACAGGGGGCTACGAGCAGTACTTC | CASRTGTGGYEQYF
TRBJ2-3 | large | TRBD2 | TRBV9 | TGTGCCAGCAGCGCCAATCCGGGACTAGCTGCAGATACGCAGTATTTT | CASSANPGLAADTQYF